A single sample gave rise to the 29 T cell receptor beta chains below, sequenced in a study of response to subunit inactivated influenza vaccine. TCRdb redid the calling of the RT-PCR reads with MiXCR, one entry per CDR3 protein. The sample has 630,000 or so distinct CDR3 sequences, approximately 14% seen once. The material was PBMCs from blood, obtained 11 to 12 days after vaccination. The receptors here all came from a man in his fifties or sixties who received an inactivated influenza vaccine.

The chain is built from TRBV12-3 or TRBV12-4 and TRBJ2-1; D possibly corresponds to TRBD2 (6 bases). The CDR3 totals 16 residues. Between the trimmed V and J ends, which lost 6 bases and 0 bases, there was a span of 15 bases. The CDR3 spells CASRSGGFGSYNEQFF. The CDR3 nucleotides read TGTGCCAGCAGGAGTGGGGGGTTCGGCTCCTACAATGAGCAGTTCTTC.

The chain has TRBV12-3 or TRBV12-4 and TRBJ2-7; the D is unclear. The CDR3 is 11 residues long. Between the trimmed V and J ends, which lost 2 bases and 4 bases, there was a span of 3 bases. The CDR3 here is CASSLQYEQYF. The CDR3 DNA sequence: TGTGCCAGCAGTTTACAGTACGAGCAGTACTTC.

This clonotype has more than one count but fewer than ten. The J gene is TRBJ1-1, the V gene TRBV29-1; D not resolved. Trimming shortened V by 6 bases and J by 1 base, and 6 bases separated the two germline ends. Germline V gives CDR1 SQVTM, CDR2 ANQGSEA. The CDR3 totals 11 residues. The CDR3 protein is CSVDKNTEAFF. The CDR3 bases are TGCAGCGTGGATAAGAACACTGAAGCTTTCTTT.

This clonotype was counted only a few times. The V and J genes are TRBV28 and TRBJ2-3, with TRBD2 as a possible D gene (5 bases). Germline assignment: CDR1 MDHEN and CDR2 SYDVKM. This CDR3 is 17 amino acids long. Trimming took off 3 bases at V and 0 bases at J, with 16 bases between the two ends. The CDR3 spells CASSFGPGVRSTDTQYF. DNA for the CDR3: TGTGCCAGCAGTTTTGGTCCCGGGGTACGGAGCACAGATACGCAGTATTTT.

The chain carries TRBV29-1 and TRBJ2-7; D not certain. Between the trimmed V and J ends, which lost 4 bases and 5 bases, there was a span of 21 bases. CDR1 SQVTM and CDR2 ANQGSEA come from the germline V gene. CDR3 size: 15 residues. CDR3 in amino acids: CSVVWVDAIRDEQYF. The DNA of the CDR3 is TGCAGCGTTGTTTGGGTGGACGCTATAAGGGACGAGCAGTACTTC.

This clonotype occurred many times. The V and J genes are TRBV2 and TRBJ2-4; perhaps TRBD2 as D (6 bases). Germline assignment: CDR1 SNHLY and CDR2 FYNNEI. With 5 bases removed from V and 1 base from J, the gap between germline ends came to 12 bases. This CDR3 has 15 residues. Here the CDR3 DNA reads TGTGCCAGCAGTTCCCAGGGACTTGCCAAAAACATTCAGTACTTC. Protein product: CASSSQGLAKNIQYF. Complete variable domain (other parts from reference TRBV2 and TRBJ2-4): EPEVTQTPSHQVTQMGQEVILRCVPISNHLYFYWYRQILGQKVEFLVSFYNNEISEKSEIFDDQFSVERPDGSNFTLKIRSTKLEDSAMYFCASSSQGLAKNIQYFGAGTRLSVL.

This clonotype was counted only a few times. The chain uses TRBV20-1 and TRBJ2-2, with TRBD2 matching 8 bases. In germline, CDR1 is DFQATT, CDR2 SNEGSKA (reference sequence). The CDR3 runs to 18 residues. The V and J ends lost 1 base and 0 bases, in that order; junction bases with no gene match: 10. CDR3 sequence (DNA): TGCAGTGCTAGAGCCTACTTAGGACTAGCCTCGAACACCGGGGAGCTGTTTTTT. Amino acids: CSARAYLGLASNTGELFF.

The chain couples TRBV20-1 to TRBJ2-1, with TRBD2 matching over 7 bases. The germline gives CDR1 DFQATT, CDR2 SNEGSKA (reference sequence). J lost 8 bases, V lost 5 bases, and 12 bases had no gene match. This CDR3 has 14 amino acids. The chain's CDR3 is CSAEWLADFDEQFF. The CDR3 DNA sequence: TGCAGTGCTGAGTGGCTAGCGGACTTCGATGAGCAGTTCTTC.

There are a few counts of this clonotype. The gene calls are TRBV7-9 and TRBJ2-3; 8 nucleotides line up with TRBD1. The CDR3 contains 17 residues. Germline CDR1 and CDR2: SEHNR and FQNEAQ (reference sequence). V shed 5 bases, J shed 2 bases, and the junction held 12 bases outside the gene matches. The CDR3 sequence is CASSEVGGQGATDTQYF. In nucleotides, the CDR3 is TGTGCCAGCAGCGAAGTCGGAGGTCAGGGGGCCACAGATACGCAGTATTTT.

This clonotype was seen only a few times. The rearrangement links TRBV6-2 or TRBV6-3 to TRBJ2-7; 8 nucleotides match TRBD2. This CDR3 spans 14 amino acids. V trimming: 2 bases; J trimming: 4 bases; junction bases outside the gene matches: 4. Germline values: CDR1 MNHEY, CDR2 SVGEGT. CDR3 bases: TGTGCCAGCAGTTACAGTCCTAGCGGGTACGAGCAGTACTTC. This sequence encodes CASSYSPSGYEQYF.

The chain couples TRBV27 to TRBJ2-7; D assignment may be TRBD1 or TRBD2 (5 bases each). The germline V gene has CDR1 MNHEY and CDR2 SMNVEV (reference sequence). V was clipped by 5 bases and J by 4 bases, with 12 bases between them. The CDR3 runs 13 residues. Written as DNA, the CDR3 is TGTGCCAGCAGTGCCGGGGCAGCTTACGAGCAGTACTTC. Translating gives CASSAGAAYEQYF.

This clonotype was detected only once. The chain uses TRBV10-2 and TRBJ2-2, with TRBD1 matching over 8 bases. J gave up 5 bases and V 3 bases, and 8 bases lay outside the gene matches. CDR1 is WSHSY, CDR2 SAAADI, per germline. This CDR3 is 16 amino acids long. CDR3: CASSEHEDRETGELFF. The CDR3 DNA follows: TGCGCCAGCAGTGAACATGAGGACAGGGAGACCGGGGAGCTGTTTTTT.

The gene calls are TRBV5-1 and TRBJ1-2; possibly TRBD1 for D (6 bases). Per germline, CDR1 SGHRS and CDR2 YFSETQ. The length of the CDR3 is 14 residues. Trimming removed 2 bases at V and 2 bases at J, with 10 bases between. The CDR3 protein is CASSFTGFNYGYTF. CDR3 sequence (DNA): TGCGCCAGCAGCTTCACAGGGTTCAACTATGGCTACACCTTC.

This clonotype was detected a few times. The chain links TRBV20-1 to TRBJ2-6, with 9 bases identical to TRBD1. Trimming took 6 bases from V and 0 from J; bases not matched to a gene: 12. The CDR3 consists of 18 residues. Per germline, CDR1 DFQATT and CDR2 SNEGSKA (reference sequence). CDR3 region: CSAGAGTGLASGANVLTF. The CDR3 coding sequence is TGCAGTGCCGGAGCCGGGACAGGGTTAGCCTCTGGGGCCAACGTCCTGACTTTC.

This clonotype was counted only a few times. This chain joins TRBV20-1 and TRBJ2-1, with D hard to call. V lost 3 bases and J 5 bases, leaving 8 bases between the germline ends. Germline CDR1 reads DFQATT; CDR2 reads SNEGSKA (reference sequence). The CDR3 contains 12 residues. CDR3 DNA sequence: TGCAGTGCTAGTCGTCCCCACAATGAGCAGTTCTTC. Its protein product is CSASRPHNEQFF.

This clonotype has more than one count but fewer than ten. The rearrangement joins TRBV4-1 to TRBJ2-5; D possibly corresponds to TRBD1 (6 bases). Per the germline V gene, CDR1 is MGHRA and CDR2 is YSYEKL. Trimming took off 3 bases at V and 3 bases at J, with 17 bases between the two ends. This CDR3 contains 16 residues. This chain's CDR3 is CASSHASTTGKETQYF. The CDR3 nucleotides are TGCGCCAGCAGCCACGCCTCAACGACAGGCAAAGAGACCCAGTACTTC.

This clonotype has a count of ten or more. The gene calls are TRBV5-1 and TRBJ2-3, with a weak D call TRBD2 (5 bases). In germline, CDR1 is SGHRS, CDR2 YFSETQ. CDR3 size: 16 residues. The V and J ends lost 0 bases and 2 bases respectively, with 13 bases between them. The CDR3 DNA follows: TGCGCCAGCAGCTTGGCCACAGACTACTCCACAGATACGCAGTATTTT. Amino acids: CASSLATDYSTDTQYF. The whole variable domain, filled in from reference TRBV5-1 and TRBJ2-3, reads KAGVTQTPRYLIKTRGQQVTLSCSPISGHRSVSWYQQTPGQGLQFLFEYFSETQRNKGNFPGRFSGRQFSNSRSEMNVSTLELGDSALYLCASSLATDYSTDTQYFGPGTRLTVL.

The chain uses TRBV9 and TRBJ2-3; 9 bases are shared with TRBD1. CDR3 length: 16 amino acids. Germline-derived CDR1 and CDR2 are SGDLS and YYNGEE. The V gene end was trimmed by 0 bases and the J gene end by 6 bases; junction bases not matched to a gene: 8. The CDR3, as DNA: TGTGCCAGCAGCGTAGGGGGGACAGGGAGCCTTGATACGCAGTATTTT. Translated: CASSVGGTGSLDTQYF.

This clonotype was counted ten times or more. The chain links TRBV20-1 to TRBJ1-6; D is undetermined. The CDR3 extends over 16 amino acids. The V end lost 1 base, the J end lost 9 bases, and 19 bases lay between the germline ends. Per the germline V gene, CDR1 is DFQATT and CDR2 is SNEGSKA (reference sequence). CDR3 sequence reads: CSARGFLGLTLSPLHF. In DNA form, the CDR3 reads TGCAGTGCTAGAGGGTTCCTCGGGCTAACTCTTTCACCCCTCCACTTT.

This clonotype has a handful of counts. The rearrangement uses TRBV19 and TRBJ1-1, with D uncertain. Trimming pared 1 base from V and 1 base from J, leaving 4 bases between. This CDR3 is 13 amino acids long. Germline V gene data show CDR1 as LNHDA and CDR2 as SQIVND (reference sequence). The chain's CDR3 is CASSIARNTEAFF. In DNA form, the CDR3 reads TGTGCCAGTAGTATAGCGAGGAACACTGAAGCTTTCTTT.

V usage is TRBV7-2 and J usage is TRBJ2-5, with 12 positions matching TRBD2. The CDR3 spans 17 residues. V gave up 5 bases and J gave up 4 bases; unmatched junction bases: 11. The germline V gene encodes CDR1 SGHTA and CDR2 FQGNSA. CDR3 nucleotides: TGTGCCAGCAGCCCAAACGGACTAGCGGGGAGGGCAGAGACCCAGTACTTC. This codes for CASSPNGLAGRAETQYF.

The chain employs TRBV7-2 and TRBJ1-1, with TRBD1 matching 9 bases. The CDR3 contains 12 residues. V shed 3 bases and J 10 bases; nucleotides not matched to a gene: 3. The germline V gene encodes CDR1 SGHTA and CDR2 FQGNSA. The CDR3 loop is CASSLGQGSAFF. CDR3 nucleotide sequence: TGTGCCAGCAGCTTGGGACAGGGTTCAGCTTTCTTT. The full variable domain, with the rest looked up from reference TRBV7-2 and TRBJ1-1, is GAGVSQSPSNKVTEKGKDVELRCDPISGHTALYWYRQSLGQGLEFLIYFQGNSAPDKSGLPSDRFSAERTGGSVSTLTIQRTQQEDSAVYLCASSLGQGSAFFGQGTRLTVV.

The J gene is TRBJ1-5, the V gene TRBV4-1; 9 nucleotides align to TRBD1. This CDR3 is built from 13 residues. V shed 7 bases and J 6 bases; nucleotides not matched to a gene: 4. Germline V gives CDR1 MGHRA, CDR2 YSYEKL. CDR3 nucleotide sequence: TGCGCCAGCAAGGGACAGGGAGGTCAGCCCCAGCATTTT. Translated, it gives CASKGQGGQPQHF.

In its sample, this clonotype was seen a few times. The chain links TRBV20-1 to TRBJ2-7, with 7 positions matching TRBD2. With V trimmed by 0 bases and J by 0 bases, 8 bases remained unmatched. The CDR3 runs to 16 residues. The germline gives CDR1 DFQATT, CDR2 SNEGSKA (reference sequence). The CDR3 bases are TGCAGTGCTAGAGATCGGAGTAGCGGGTCCTCCTACGAGCAGTACTTC. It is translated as CSARDRSSGSSYEQYF.

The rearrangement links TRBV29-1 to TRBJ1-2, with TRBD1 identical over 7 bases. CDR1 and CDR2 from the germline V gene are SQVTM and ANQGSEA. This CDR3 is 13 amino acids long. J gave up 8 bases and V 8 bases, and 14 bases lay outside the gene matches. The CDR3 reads CSFRIEGAKGYTF. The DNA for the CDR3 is TGCAGCTTTAGAATTGAGGGGGCGAAAGGCTACACCTTC.

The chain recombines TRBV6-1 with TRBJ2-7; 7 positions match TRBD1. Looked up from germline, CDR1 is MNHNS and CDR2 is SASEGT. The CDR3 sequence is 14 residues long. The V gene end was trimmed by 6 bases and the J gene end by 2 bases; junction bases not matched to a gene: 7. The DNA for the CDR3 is TGTGCCAGCAGAACCGACAGGGAAACCTACGAGCAGTACTTC. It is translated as CASRTDRETYEQYF.

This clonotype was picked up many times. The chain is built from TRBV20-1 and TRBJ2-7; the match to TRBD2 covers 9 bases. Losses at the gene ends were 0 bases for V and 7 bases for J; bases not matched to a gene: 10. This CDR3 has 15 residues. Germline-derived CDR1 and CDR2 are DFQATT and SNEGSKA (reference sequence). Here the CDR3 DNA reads TGCAGTGCTAGAGATCCGGCGGGAGGGGCTCGGGAGCAGTACTTC. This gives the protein CSARDPAGGAREQYF.

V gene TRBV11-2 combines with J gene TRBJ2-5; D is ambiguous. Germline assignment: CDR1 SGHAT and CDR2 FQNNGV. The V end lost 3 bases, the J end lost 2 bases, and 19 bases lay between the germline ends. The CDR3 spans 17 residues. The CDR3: CASSFTTGYFAQETQYF. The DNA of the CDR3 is TGTGCCAGCAGCTTTACTACCGGGTATTTCGCTCAAGAGACCCAGTACTTC.

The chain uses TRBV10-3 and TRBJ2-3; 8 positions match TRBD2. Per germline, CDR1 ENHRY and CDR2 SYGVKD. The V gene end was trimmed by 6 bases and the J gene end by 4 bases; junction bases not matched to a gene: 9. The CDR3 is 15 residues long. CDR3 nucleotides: TGTGCCATCAGCACCGGGACTAGTAGTGCAGATACGCAGTATTTT. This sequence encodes CAISTGTSSADTQYF.